The 4 T cell receptor beta chains reported below all come from one sample, sequenced in a study of CD8+ T cells in alopecia areata. RNA extraction was followed by reverse transcription into cDNA, which acted as the sequencing template. Sequencing used immunoSEQ multiplex PCR; TCRdb keeps in-frame clones, though not all of them. Here the sample spans about 97,000 clones, roughly two fifths being singletons. Sequenced: CD4+ T cells sorted from blood. The receptor source for this set is a human donor with alopecia areata.

The J gene is TRBJ1-1, the V gene TRBV29-1; D gene ambiguous. Trimming took 1 base from V and 8 from J, leaving 17 bases between them. The germline V gene has CDR1 SQVTM and CDR2 ANQGSEA. The CDR3 is made up of 14 amino acids. The CDR3 DNA is TGCAGCGTTGAAGGTTCCGCCTGGACCTCGGAAGCTTTCTTT. Protein: CSVEGSAWTSEAFF.

The chain links TRBV7-9 to TRBJ2-7, with TRBD1 identical over 9 bases. V was clipped by 5 bases and J by 0 bases; unmatched bases: 5. CDR1 is SEHNR, CDR2 FQNEAQ, per germline (reference sequence). The CDR3 contains 15 residues. CDR3 amino acids: CASSQGQGSSYEQYF. CDR3 in DNA: TGTGCCAGCAGCCAGGGACAGGGTAGCTCCTACGAGCAGTACTTC.

The chain links TRBV23-1 to TRBJ2-5; D remains unclear. TRBV23-1 carries the ORF label, with uncertain function. The CDR3 runs 15 residues. The V end was cut by 1 base, the J end by 5 bases, with 14 bases between. The CDR3 coding sequence is TGCGCCAGCAGTCAATGGTCGATGGCCAAGGAGACCCAGTACTTC. This translates into CASSQWSMAKETQYF.

The chain links TRBV5-1 to TRBJ2-1; D is unresolved. Trimming removed 0 bases at V and 4 bases at J, with 5 bases between. The CDR3 runs to 13 residues. In germline, CDR1 is SGHRS, CDR2 YFSETQ. CDR3 in amino acids: CASSLGGYNEQFF. The CDR3 DNA sequence: TGCGCCAGCAGCTTGGGTGGGTACAATGAGCAGTTCTTC.